The 28 T cell receptor beta chains below were found in one sample sequenced in a study of CD8 T cells in ankylosing spondylitis. TCRdb fed the 5' RACE reads into MiXCR, producing one record per CDR3 protein. The table records about 240,000 distinct CDR3 sequences, approximately 9% of them present only once. The sequencing input was blood, either unsorted or a sorted T cell fraction (not recorded which). All receptors derive from a male donor with ankylosing spondylitis or in good health (not recorded which).

This clonotype has ten or more counts. CDR3 loop: CASSQETGGTNTEAFF. CDR3 nucleotides: TGCGCCAGCAGCCAAGAGACAGGGGGCACTAACACTGAAGCTTTCTTT. This chain joins TRBV4-3 and TRBJ1-1; 10 nucleotides match TRBD1. The V gene's germline CDR1 is LGHNA and CDR2 YSLEER. V shed 0 bases and J 2 bases; nucleotides not matched to a gene: 3. CDR3 size: 16 residues.

This clonotype was recorded many times. The chain links TRBV7-2 to TRBJ1-1; TRBD1 might be the D (6 bases). The germline V gene encodes CDR1 SGHTA and CDR2 FQGNSA. The V end lost 5 bases, the J end lost 5 bases, and 18 bases lay between the germline ends. The CDR3 spans 15 residues. The CDR3 protein is CASSPHRRQGTEAFF. CDR3 coding DNA: TGTGCCAGCAGCCCCCACAGGAGGCAGGGGACTGAAGCTTTCTTT.

This clonotype appeared many times. DNA for the CDR3: TGTGCCAGCAGCTTAGCGGTCACTATAGATACGCAGTATTTT. It codes for CASSLAVTIDTQYF. The V call is TRBV7-9, the J call TRBJ2-3, with D unresolved. Germline V gene lookup returns CDR1 SEHNR and CDR2 FQNEAQ (reference sequence). The CDR3 runs 14 residues. V was cut by 0 bases and J by 5 bases, with 9 bases left in between.

The CDR3 nucleotides read TGTGCCAGCAGTTTCGGAAACAGGGGATGGGGGGCCAACGTCCTGACTTTC. It codes for CASSFGNRGWGANVLTF. V and J are TRBV27 and TRBJ2-6; TRBD1 agrees at 7 bases. CDR1 MNHEY and CDR2 SMNVEV come from the germline V gene (reference sequence). The trim removed 3 bases at V and 4 bases at J, leaving 9 bases unmatched. CDR3 length: 17 residues.

To note about this clonotype: A single base separates this from a much larger clone, so it may be a read error. J is TRBJ2-3 and V is TRBV20-1; D unresolved. Germline lookup yields CDR1 DFQATT and CDR2 SNEGSKA (reference sequence). V dropped 6 bases and J dropped 4 bases, with 14 bases sitting between them. The CDR3 covers 13 residues. Here the CDR3 reads CSAYRPNSDTQYF. CDR3 sequence (DNA): TGCAGTGCCTACCGGCCGAACTCAGATACGCAGTATTTT.

The V call is TRBV2, the J call TRBJ2-2; D gene uncertain. Germline V gene data show CDR1 as SNHLY and CDR2 as FYNNEI. The CDR3 runs 13 residues. With 5 bases removed from V and 6 bases from J, the gap between germline ends came to 10 bases. CDR3 nucleotides: TGTGCCAGCAGTACACAGTCCGCCGGGGAGCTGTTTTTT. Translation: CASSTQSAGELFF.

This clonotype was observed a handful of times. This chain uses TRBV25-1 with TRBJ2-1; D is uncertain. The ends were cut back, 8 bases at V and 3 bases at J, with 5 bases in the middle. From germline, CDR1 is MGHDK and CDR2 SYGVNS. This CDR3 region has 11 residues. CDR3 in amino acids: CASAYYNEQFF. The CDR3 nucleotides read TGTGCCAGCGCGTACTACAATGAGCAGTTCTTC.

This clonotype was counted ten times or more. The chain has TRBV20-1 and TRBJ2-1; D is undetermined. The V gene's germline CDR1 is DFQATT and CDR2 SNEGSKA (reference sequence). V was trimmed by 5 bases and J by 9 bases, leaving 17 bases between them. The CDR3 contains 13 residues. The CDR3 coding sequence is TGCAGTGCTCGCCGGAGTTGGGATGGTGAGCAGTTCTTC. Protein product: CSARRSWDGEQFF.

This clonotype was counted between two and nine times. The CDR3 protein is CASSLDGTSGGADTQYF. The CDR3 DNA sequence: TGCGCCAGCAGCTTGGACGGAACTAGCGGGGGGGCCGATACGCAGTATTTT. This sequence joins TRBV5-1 and TRBJ2-3, with TRBD2 matching over 13 bases. The length of the CDR3 is 17 residues. CDR1 is SGHRS and CDR2 is YFSETQ in the germline V gene. V trimming: 0 bases; J trimming: 6 bases; junction bases outside the gene matches: 7.

This clonotype was detected ten times or more. The gene calls are TRBV5-1 and TRBJ1-1; D is unresolved. Germline V gives CDR1 SGHRS, CDR2 YFSETQ. V was pared by 0 bases and J by 3 bases, with 6 bases between. The CDR3 is 13 residues long. In DNA form, the CDR3 reads TGCGCCAGCAGCTTGGGGGATGACACTGAAGCTTTCTTT. It yields the protein CASSLGDDTEAFF.

This clonotype occurred many times. The gene calls are TRBV20-1 and TRBJ2-1; TRBD2 aligns across 9 bases. The CDR3 extends over 15 amino acids. After removal of 0 bases from V and 6 bases from J, the junction contained 6 bases not matched to a gene. CDR1 DFQATT and CDR2 SNEGSKA come from the germline V gene (reference sequence). Written as DNA, the CDR3 is TGCAGTGCTAGAGATCCCGGCGGGAGGGGCAATGAGCAGTTCTTC. This translates into CSARDPGGRGNEQFF.

About this clonotype itself: With a much larger clone just one base away, this may be a read error. The CDR3: CASSPIGAGSYEEYF. The CDR3 nucleotides are TGTGCCAGCAGCCCCATCGGGGCCGGATCCTACGAGGAGTACTTC. This chain links TRBV7-2 with TRBJ2-7; D may correspond to TRBD1 or TRBD2 (5 bases each). The CDR3 sequence is 15 residues long. Germline CDR1 and CDR2: SGHTA and FQGNSA.

This clonotype occurred many times. The chain couples TRBV6-5 to TRBJ2-3; D is ambiguous. Trimming stripped 0 bases from V and 3 bases from J, with 16 bases between. The CDR3 is made up of 17 amino acids. CDR1 and CDR2 (germline): MNHEY, SVGAGI. The CDR3 nucleotides read TGTGCCAGCAGTTACTCGATACCTCCCGTAGGGACAGATACGCAGTATTTT. The encoded protein is CASSYSIPPVGTDTQYF.

There are many counts of this clonotype. The chain recombines TRBV7-2 with TRBJ2-5; no definite D call. Trimming left V 5 bases short and J 5 bases short, with 9 bases between. Germline V CDR1 and CDR2: SGHTA, FQGNSA. The CDR3 length is 12 residues. DNA of the CDR3: TGTGCCAGCAGCCTGCCGCCCGAGACCCAGTACTTC. It encodes CASSLPPETQYF. The complete variable domain, with remaining parts taken from reference TRBV7-2 and TRBJ2-5, reads GAGVSQSPSNKVTEKGKDVELRCDPISGHTALYWYRQSLGQGLEFLIYFQGNSAPDKSGLPSDRFSAERTGGSVSTLTIQRTQQEDSAVYLCASSLPPETQYFGPGTRLLVL.

This clonotype was seen repeatedly, ten times or more. The rearrangement uses TRBV5-1 and TRBJ2-7, with TRBD2 matching 7 bases. The trim removed 3 bases at V and 9 bases at J, leaving 9 bases unmatched. This CDR3 region has 13 residues. CDR1 is SGHRS, CDR2 YFSETQ, per germline. The CDR3 DNA follows: TGCGCCAGCAGCTCGACTAGCCAGATAGTGCAGTACTTC. Translation: CASSSTSQIVQYF.

This clonotype appeared many times. The CDR3 coding sequence is TGTGCCAGCAGTTTACGGCAGGGGCCTTTTGGCACCATATATTTT. It translates to CASSLRQGPFGTIYF. This rearrangement joins TRBV12-3 or TRBV12-4 to TRBJ1-3, with D maybe TRBD1 (6 bases). The CDR3 is 15 residues long. V shed 2 bases and J shed 9 bases, with 17 bases lying between them.

This clonotype was counted ten times or more. The V and J genes are TRBV12-3 or TRBV12-4 and TRBJ2-4; no clear D gene. The CDR3 consists of 12 residues. The germline V and J ends were trimmed by 3 bases and 7 bases, with 7 bases remaining between them. This chain's CDR3 is CASSFGFNIQYF. The DNA of the CDR3 is TGTGCCAGCAGTTTCGGGTTTAACATTCAGTACTTC.

This clonotype was seen at least ten times. This chain uses TRBV6-5 with TRBJ2-7; a possible D gene is TRBD1 (8 bases). With 2 bases removed from V and 4 bases from J, the gap between germline ends came to 18 bases. CDR1 and CDR2 from the germline V gene are MNHEY and SVGAGI. The CDR3 length is 16 residues. The CDR3 region has the DNA TGTGCCAGCAGTTACCCCGGACAGGGAGGGGTTTACGAGCAGTACTTC. As protein: CASSYPGQGGVYEQYF.

This clonotype was recorded many times. The chain combines TRBV5-1 with TRBJ2-1; maybe TRBD2 (7 bases). Trimming took off 3 bases at V and 2 bases at J, with 12 bases between the two ends. Germline loops: CDR1 SGHRS, CDR2 YFSETQ. This CDR3 contains 15 residues. The DNA for the CDR3 is TGCGCCAGCAGCTCCGAGGGGGGGACCTACAATGAGCAGTTCTTC. Its translation: CASSSEGGTYNEQFF. The full variable domain, completed using reference TRBV5-1 and TRBJ2-1, is KAGVTQTPRYLIKTRGQQVTLSCSPISGHRSVSWYQQTPGQGLQFLFEYFSETQRNKGNFPGRFSGRQFSNSRSEMNVSTLELGDSALYLCASSSEGGTYNEQFFGPGTRLTVL.

This clonotype was picked up many times. The V and J genes are TRBV20-1 and TRBJ1-2; a possible D gene is TRBD1 (5 bases). CDR1 DFQATT and CDR2 SNEGSKA come from the germline V gene (reference sequence). This CDR3 is built from 13 residues. The germline V and J ends were trimmed by 2 bases and 4 bases, with 11 bases remaining between them. The CDR3 DNA follows: TGCAGTGCTAGACCGGGGGAGCTCTATGGCTACACCTTC. Translated, it gives CSARPGELYGYTF.

This clonotype was seen ten or more times. The DNA of the CDR3 is TGTGCCAGCAGCAAAACTAGCGCTGGGGCCAACGTCCTGACTTTC. Amino acids: CASSKTSAGANVLTF. The chain carries TRBV7-9 and TRBJ2-6; 7 nucleotides line up with TRBD2. Per germline, CDR1 SEHNR and CDR2 FQNEAQ (reference sequence). The CDR3 runs 15 residues. Trimming took 5 bases from V and 2 from J; bases not matched to a gene: 3.

This clonotype was counted at least ten times. The chain joins TRBV7-2 to TRBJ1-6; D gene ambiguous. V dropped 3 bases and J dropped 2 bases, with 5 bases sitting between them. Germline V gene lookup returns CDR1 SGHTA and CDR2 FQGNSA. This CDR3 spans 14 amino acids. The CDR3 region is CASSLSAYNSPLHF. The CDR3 bases are TGTGCCAGCAGCTTGAGCGCCTATAATTCACCCCTCCACTTT.

The chain has TRBV20-1 and TRBJ2-3, with D possibly matching TRBD1 (5 bases). Trimming stripped 1 base from V and 3 bases from J, with 23 bases between. CDR1 and CDR2 (germline): DFQATT, SNEGSKA (reference sequence). This CDR3 is built from 18 residues. The CDR3 sequence is CSARGTPGQPDGTDTQYF. Written as DNA, the CDR3 is TGCAGTGCTAGAGGAACCCCCGGACAACCCGACGGGACAGATACGCAGTATTTT.

There are many counts of this clonotype. J is TRBJ2-2 and V is TRBV7-2; D not certain. V dropped 5 bases and J dropped 0 bases, with 13 bases sitting between them. Germline-derived CDR1 and CDR2 are SGHTA and FQGNSA. This CDR3 is built from 16 residues. The CDR3, as DNA: TGTGCCAGCAGCGCCGAGATTCGTACGAACACCGGGGAGCTGTTTTTT. It yields the protein CASSAEIRTNTGELFF.

This clonotype came up many times. V usage is TRBV9 and J usage is TRBJ2-1, with D possibly being TRBD1 (5 bases). CDR3 length: 15 residues. V was trimmed by 4 bases and J by 0 bases, leaving 11 bases between them. Germline V gives CDR1 SGDLS, CDR2 YYNGEE. The CDR3 is CASSRTSSSYNEQFF. The DNA for the CDR3 is TGTGCCAGCAGCCGGACAAGCAGCTCCTACAATGAGCAGTTCTTC. Full variable domain (missing parts from reference TRBV9 and TRBJ2-1): DSGVTQTPKHLITATGQRVTLRCSPRSGDLSVYWYQQSLDQGLQFLIQYYNGEERAKGNILERFSAQQFPDLHSELNLSSLELGDSALYFCASSRTSSSYNEQFFGPGTRLTVL.

This clonotype was detected ten times or more. The rearrangement joins TRBV20-1 to TRBJ2-1; D not resolved. The CDR3 is made up of 14 amino acids. Germline loops: CDR1 DFQATT, CDR2 SNEGSKA (reference sequence). V lost 0 bases to trimming and J lost 5 bases, with 11 bases between them. In DNA, the CDR3 is TGCAGTGCTAGAGATGTAAAGCGAAACAATGAGCAGTTCTTC. Translation: CSARDVKRNNEQFF.

Many counts were recorded for this clonotype. The CDR3 DNA sequence: TGTGCCAGCAGCTTAGGCCCGAGAGGGGTAAACACTGAAGCTTTCTTT. Translating gives CASSLGPRGVNTEAFF. The rearrangement links TRBV7-2 to TRBJ1-1; possibly TRBD1 for D (5 bases). Trimming removed 1 base at V and 2 bases at J, with 14 bases between. The CDR3 loop spans 16 amino acids. Per the germline V gene, CDR1 is SGHTA and CDR2 is FQGNSA.

The V call is TRBV19, the J call TRBJ2-7; D assignment may be TRBD1 or TRBD2 (6 bases each). This CDR3 is built from 16 residues. In germline, CDR1 is LNHDA, CDR2 SQIVND (reference sequence). Trimming stripped 6 bases from V and 0 bases from J, with 18 bases between. This CDR3 reads CASSLPQGTHSYEQYF. The CDR3 DNA follows: TGTGCCAGTAGCCTTCCCCAGGGGACTCACTCCTACGAGCAGTACTTC. Looking up the rest from reference TRBV19 and TRBJ2-7 gives the full variable domain: DGGITQSPKYLFRKEGQNVTLSCEQNLNHDAMYWYRQDPGQGLRLIYYSQIVNDFQKGDIAEGYSVSREKKESFPLTVTSAQKNPTAFYLCASSLPQGTHSYEQYFGPGTRLTVT.